A selection of T cell receptor beta chains follows, all from one sample in a study of Ad26.COV2.S vaccination and SARS-CoV-2 variants. The repertoire was sequenced with immunoSEQ multiplex PCR; TCRdb's copy has only in-frame clones and lacks some. Among under 600,000 clones listed, about nine tenths were seen once. The material sequenced was peripheral blood, taken in a trial of Ad26.COV2.S vaccine versus placebo. These receptors were collected from a person aged 18-60 years who received the Ad26.COV2.S COVID-19 vaccine or a placebo. Both conserved end residues are part of each CDR3. The order of the fields is J gene, D gene, clone size, V gene, CDR3 DNA, CDR3 protein. A D gene is named only where the DNA matches it firmly. Clone size is shown for a subset of rows, as once, few, many or a class of expanded clone.

>TRBJ2-3|TRBD2|.|TRBV9
TGTGCCAGCAGCGTAGTGGGGACTAGCTCAGATACGCAGTATTTT
CASSVVGTSSDTQYF
>TRBJ2-5|TRBD1|.|TRBV11-2
TGTGCCAGCAGCCTCCACGGGACAGGGCTCGGCGAGACCCAGTACTTC
CASSLHGTGLGETQYF
>TRBJ1-6|TRBD1|few|TRBV28
TGTGCCAGCAGAGGTACCGGGACAGGTTATAATTCACCCCTCCACTTT
CASRGTGTGYNSPLHF
>TRBJ2-5|.|.|TRBV7-2
TGTGCCAGCAGCTTAGGGGCGGCAGGGGCAGAGACCCAGTACTTC
CASSLGAAGAETQYF
>TRBJ1-2|TRBD1|.|TRBV6-5
TGTGCCAGCACCGGACAGGGGGCGACGAGTGGCTACACCTTC
CASTGQGATSGYTF
>TRBJ1-1|.|few|TRBV4-3
TGCGCCAGCAGCAACCGACAGATGAACACTGAAGCTTTCTTT
CASSNRQMNTEAFF
>TRBJ2-7|.|.|TRBV29-1
TGCAGCAAAGTAGCGTACGAGCAGTACTTC
CSKVAYEQYF
>TRBJ2-7|.|few|TRBV27
TGTGCCAGCAGTTTAAAGGGGACCTACGAGCAGTACTTC
CASSLKGTYEQYF
>TRBJ2-6|.|.|TRBV6-5
TGTGCCAGCAGTTACTCGGCCGGTGGTAGCAACGTCCTGACTTTC
CASSYSAGGSNVLTF
>TRBJ2-7|.|.|TRBV5-1
TGCGCCAGCAGCCCAACCGCCGGGATAGCCTACGAGCAGTACTTC
CASSPTAGIAYEQYF
>TRBJ2-5|TRBD2|.|TRBV9
TGTGCCAGCAGCGCCCTCGGGGGGGGAGAGACCCAGTACTTC
CASSALGGGETQYF
>TRBJ2-7|TRBD1|.|TRBV10-3
TGTGCCATCAGTAGCCACGGGACAGGCCTATACGAGCAGTACTTC
CAISSHGTGLYEQYF
>TRBJ2-7|.|once|TRBV9
TGTGCCAGCAGCAACCAGAGCCGGACGGGAACCTACGAGCAGTACTTC
CASSNQSRTGTYEQYF
>TRBJ1-2|TRBD1|.|TRBV28
TGTGCCAGCAGTCGGCCCCGGGACAGGGTTCATGGGATGGCTAACTATGGCTACACCTTC
CASSRPRDRVHGMANYGYTF
>TRBJ2-1|TRBD1|.|TRBV19
TGTGCCAGTAGTACCCCCTTACAGGGGGTGGAATACAATGAGCAGTTCTTC
CASSTPLQGVEYNEQFF
>TRBJ1-1|.|.|TRBV19
TGTGCCAGTAGTCACCCGCGCCGGGGGATGAACACTGAAGCTTTCTTT
CASSHPRRGMNTEAFF
>TRBJ2-4|TRBD2|.|TRBV7-2
TGTGCCAGCAGCTTAGCCCCCCTAGCGGGGGGGCCGAACATTCAGTACTTC
CASSLAPLAGGPNIQYF
>TRBJ2-7|TRBD2|.|TRBV29-1
TGCAGCGTTGGGAGACTAGCGGGAGAGGGGGGGATTGACTACGAGCAGTACTTC
CSVGRLAGEGGIDYEQYF
>TRBJ1-4|.|.|TRBV6-5
TGTGCCAGCAGACGCCTGAATGAAAAACTGTTTTTT
CASRRLNEKLFF
>TRBJ2-5|TRBD2|.|TRBV6-2/TRBV6-3
TGTGCCAGCAGTTCTCAATCGGGTAGCGGGGGGGTCCGGGGGACCCAGTACTTC
CASSSQSGSGGVRGTQYF
>TRBJ1-2|TRBD1|.|TRBV6-2/TRBV6-3
TGTGCCAGCAGTTACTCCGGGACAGCCAACTATGGCTACACCTTC
CASSYSGTANYGYTF
>TRBJ2-1|.|.|TRBV5-1
TGCGCCAGCAGCCCGACGATGGGCTCTCCCTACAATGAGCAGTTCTTC
CASSPTMGSPYNEQFF